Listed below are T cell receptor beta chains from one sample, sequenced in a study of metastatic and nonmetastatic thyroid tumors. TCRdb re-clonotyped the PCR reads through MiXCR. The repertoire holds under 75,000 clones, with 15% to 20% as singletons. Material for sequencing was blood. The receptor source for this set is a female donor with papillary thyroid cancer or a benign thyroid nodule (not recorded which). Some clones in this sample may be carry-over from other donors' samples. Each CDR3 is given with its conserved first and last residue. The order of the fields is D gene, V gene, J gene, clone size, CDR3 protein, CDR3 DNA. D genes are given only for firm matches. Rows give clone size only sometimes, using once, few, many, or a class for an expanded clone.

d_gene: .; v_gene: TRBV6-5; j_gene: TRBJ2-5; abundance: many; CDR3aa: CASSYAGQTRRQYF; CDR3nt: TGTGCCAGCAGTTACGCGGGACAGACTCGCCGACAGTACTTC
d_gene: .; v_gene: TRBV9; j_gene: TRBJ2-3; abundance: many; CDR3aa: CASSVEGTDTQYF; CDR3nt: TGTGCCAGCAGCGTAGAGGGCACAGATACGCAGTATTTT
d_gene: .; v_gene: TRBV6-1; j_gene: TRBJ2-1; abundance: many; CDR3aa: CASGPGIVANNEQFF; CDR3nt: TGTGCCAGCGGTCCAGGGATTGTGGCTAACAATGAGCAGTTCTTC
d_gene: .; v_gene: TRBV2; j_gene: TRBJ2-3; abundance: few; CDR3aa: CASTKQDNTQYF; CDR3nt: TGTGCCAGCACTAAACAGGATAATACGCAGTATTTT
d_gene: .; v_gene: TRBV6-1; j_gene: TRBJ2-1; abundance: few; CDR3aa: CASSKGDNHNEQFF; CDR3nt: TGTGCCAGCTCCAAGGGGGACAACCACAATGAGCAGTTCTTC
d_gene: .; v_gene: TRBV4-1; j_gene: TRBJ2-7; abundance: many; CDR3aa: CASSHKDGIPGYEQYF; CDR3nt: TGCGCCAGCAGCCACAAAGATGGGATTCCCGGCTACGAGCAGTACTTC
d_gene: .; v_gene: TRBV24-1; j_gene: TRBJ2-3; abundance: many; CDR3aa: CATSDSSSWGTDTQYF; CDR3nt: TGTGCCACCAGTGACTCCTCTAGCTGGGGCACAGATACGCAGTATTTT
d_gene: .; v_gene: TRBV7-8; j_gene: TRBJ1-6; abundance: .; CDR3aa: CASSIFRMDNSPLHF; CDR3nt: TGTGCCAGCAGCATCTTTCGGATGGATAATTCACCCCTCCACTTT
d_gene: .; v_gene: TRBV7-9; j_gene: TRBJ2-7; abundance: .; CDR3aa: CASSLGSGEQYF; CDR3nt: TGTGCCAGCAGCTTAGGGTCCGGCGAGCAGTACTTC
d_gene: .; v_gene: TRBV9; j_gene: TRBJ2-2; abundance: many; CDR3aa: CASGWEAGELFF; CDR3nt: TGTGCCAGCGGCTGGGAGGCCGGGGAGCTGTTTTTT
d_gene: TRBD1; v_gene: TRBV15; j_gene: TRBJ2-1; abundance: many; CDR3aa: CATSRPSTGVNEQFF; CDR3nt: TGTGCCACCAGCAGACCTTCTACAGGGGTGAATGAGCAGTTCTTC
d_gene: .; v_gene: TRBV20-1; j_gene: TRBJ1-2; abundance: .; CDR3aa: CSARDPTARLVEGYTF; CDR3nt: TGCAGTGCTAGAGATCCAACCGCCCGACTCGTGGAGGGCTACACCTTC
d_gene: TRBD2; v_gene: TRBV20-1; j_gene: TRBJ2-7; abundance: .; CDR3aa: CSARDVGLAGKQYEQYF; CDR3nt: TGCAGTGCTAGAGATGTGGGACTAGCGGGAAAGCAGTACGAGCAGTACTTC